The T cell receptor (beta chain) under discussion was sequenced for a study of T-cell reconstitution after alpha-beta-depleted transplantation in children. The study, taken as a whole, reports: As was reported, about two months after transplant, alpha-beta T cells came from several hundred expanded graft clones. Several patients had high TCRbeta diversity at day 60; it came from surviving recipient T cells and thymic progenitors. Newly made T cells mostly supplied T-cell counts and diversity one year after transplant.

Comment on this clonotype: The target antigen is unknown.

Preparation of the TCRbeta library was carried out with unique molecular identifiers. TCRdb recomputed calls from the PCR reads with MiXCR, one row per CDR3 protein. The table records about 900,000 distinct CDR3 sequences, 25% to 30% of them present only once. The CDR3 totals 15 residues. CDR1 and CDR2 from the germline V gene are ENHRY and SYGVKD. The V and J ends lost 3 bases and 3 bases, in that order; junction bases with no gene match: 8. Sequencing was performed on PBMCs, mostly from graft donor cells, taken 360 days after TCRalphabeta/CD19-depleted stem cell transplant. The rearrangement uses TRBV10-3 and TRBJ2-7; 7 bases match TRBD1. This sequence originates from a boy under two years old who had a stem cell transplant for SCID, so the T cells may come from the graft donor. The chain's CDR3 is CAISDPGQSVYEQYF. The CDR3 nucleotides read TGTGCCATCAGTGACCCGGGACAGAGTGTCTACGAGCAGTACTTC.